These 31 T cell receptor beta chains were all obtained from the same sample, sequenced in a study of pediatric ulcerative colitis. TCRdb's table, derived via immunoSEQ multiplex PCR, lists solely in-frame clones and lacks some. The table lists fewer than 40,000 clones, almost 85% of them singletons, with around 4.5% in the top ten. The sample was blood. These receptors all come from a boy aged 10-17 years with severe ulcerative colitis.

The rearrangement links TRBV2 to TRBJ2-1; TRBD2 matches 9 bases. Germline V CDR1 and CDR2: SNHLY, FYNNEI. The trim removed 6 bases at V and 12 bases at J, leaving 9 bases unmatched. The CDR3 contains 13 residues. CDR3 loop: CASSLEGLAGQFF. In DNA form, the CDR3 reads TGTGCCAGCAGCCTTGAGGGACTAGCCGGGCAGTTCTTC.

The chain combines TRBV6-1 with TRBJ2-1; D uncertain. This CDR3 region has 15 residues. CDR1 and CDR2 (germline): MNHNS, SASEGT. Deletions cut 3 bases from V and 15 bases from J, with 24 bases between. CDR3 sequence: CASSDALSGSAGRFF. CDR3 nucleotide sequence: TGTGCCAGCAGTGATGCGCTTTCTGGGTCTGCCGGACGGTTCTTC.

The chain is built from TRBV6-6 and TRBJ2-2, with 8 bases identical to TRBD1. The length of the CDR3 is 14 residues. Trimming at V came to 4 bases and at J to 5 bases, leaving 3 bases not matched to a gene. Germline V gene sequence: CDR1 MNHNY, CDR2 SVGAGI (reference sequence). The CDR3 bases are TGTGCCAGCAGTTTTCACAGGGGGACCGGGGAGCTGTTTTTT. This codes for CASSFHRGTGELFF.

Here the CDR3 reads CASSPAGGDTEAFF. DNA for the CDR3: TGTGCCAGCAGCCCTGCAGGGGGCGACACTGAAGCTTTCTTT. V gene TRBV9 combines with J gene TRBJ1-1; TRBD1 matches 8 bases. CDR1 and CDR2 (germline): SGDLS, YYNGEE. After removal of 4 bases from V and 3 bases from J, the junction contained 5 bases not matched to a gene. This CDR3 contains 14 residues.

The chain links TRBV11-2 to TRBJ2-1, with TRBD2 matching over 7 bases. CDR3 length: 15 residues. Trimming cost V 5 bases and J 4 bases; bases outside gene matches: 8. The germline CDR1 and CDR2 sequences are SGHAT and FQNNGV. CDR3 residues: CASSPAAGVYNEQFF. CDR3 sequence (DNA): TGTGCCAGCAGCCCGGCGGCGGGGGTGTACAATGAGCAGTTCTTC.

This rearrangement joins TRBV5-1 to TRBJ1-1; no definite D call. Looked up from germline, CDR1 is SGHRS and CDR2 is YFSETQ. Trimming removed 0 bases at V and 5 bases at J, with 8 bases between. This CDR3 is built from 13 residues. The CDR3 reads CASSLAKVTEAFF. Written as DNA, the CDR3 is TGCGCCAGCAGCTTGGCAAAAGTGACTGAAGCTTTCTTT.

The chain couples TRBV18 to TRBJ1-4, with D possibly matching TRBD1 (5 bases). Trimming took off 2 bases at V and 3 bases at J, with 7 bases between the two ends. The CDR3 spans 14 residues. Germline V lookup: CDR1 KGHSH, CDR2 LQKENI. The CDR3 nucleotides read TGTGCCAGCTCACCAAGGGGATCTAATGAAAAACTGTTTTTT. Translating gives CASSPRGSNEKLFF.

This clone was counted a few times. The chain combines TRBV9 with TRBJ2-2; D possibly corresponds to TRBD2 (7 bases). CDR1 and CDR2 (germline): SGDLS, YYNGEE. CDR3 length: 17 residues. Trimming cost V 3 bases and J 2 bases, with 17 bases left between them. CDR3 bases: TGTGCCAGCAGCGCTCCTATCGGGGGGACAAACACCGGGGAGCTGTTTTTT. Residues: CASSAPIGGTNTGELFF.

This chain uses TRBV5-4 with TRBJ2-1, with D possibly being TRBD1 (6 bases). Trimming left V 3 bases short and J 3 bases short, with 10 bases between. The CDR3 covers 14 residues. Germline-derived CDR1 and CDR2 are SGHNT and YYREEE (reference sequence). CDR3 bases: TGTGCCAGCAGCTCTCGAGGGGGCTACAATGAGCAGTTCTTC. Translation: CASSSRGGYNEQFF.

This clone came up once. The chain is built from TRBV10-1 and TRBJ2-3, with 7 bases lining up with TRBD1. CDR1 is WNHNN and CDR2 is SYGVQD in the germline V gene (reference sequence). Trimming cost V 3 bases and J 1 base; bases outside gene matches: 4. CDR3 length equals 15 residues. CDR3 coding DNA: TGCGCCAGCAGTGAACGACAGGGTGGCACAGATACGCAGTATTTT. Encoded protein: CASSERQGGTDTQYF.

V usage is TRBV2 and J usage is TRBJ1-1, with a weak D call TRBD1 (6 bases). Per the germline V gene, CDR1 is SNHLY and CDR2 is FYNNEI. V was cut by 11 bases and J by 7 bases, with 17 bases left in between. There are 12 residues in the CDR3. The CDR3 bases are TGTGCCGGGGACATTCCTATAGGTGAAGCTTTCTTT. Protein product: CAGDIPIGEAFF.

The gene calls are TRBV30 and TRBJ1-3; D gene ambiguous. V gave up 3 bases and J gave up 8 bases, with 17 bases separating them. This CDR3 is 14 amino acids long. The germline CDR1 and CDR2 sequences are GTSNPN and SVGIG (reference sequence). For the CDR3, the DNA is TGTGCCTGGAGAGACCTAACTAAGGGTCACACCATATATTTT. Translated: CAWRDLTKGHTIYF. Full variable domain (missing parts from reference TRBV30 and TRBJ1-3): SQTIHQWPATLVQPVGSPLSLECTVEGTSNPNLYWYRQAAGRGLQLLFYSVGIGQISSEVPQNLSASRPQDRQFILSSKKLLLSDSGFYLCAWRDLTKGHTIYFGEGSWLTVV.

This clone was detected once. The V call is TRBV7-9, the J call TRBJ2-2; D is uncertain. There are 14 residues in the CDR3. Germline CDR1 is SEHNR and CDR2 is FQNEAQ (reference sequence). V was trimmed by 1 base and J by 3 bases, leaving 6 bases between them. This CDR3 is CASSLEGYTGELFF. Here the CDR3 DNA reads TGTGCCAGCAGCTTAGAGGGTTACACCGGGGAGCTGTTTTTT.

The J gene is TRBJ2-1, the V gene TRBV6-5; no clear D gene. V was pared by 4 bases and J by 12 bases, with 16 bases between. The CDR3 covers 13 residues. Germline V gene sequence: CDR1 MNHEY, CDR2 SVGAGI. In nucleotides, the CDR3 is TGTGCCAGCAGTTCCCATAATATAGCACGGCAGTTCTTC. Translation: CASSSHNIARQFF.

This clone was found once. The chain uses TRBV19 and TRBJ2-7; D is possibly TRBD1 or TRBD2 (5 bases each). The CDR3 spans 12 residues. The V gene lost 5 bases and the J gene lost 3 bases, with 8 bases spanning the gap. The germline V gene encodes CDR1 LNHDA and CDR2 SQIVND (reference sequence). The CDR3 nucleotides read TGTGCCAGTAGTTTTGGGGGCTACGAGCAGTACTTC. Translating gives CASSFGGYEQYF.

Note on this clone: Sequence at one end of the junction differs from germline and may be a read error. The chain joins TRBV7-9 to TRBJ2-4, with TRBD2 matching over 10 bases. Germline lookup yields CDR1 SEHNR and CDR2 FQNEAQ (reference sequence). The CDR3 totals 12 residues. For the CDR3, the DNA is TGTGCCGGCAGCGGGGGGGACGGCATTCAGTACTTC. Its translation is CAGSGGDGIQYF.

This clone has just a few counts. The CDR3: CASSLFRTQKLFF. In nucleotides, the CDR3 is TGCGCCAGCAGCTTGTTTCGGACACAAAAACTGTTTTTT. This chain connects TRBV5-1 to TRBJ1-4, with D possibly TRBD1 on 5 matching bases. Germline V gene data show CDR1 as SGHRS and CDR2 as YFSETQ. V was trimmed by 1 base and J by 9 bases, leaving 10 bases between them. The CDR3 has 13 residues.

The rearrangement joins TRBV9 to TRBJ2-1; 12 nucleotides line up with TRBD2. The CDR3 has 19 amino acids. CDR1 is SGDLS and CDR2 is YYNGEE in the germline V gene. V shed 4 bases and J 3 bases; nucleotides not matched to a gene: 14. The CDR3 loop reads CASSFPSSSGGEHYNEQFF. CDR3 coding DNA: TGTGCCAGCAGCTTCCCCTCCTCTAGCGGGGGGGAACACTACAATGAGCAGTTCTTC.

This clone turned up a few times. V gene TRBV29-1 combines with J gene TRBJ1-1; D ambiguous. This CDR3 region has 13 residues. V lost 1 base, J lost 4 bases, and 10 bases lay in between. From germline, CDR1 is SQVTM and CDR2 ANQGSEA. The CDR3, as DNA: TGCAGCGTTGAAGGCCTTATGGCCACTGAAGCTTTCTTT. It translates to CSVEGLMATEAFF.

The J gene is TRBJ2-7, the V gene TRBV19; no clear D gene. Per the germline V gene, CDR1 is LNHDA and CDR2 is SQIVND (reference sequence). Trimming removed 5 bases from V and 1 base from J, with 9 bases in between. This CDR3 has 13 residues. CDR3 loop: CASSPTSSYEQYF. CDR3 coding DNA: TGTGCCAGTAGTCCGACCTCTTCCTACGAGCAGTACTTC.

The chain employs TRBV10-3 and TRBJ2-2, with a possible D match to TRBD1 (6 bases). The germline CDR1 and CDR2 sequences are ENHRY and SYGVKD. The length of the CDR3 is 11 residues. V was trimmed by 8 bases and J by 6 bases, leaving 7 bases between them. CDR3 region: CAIQGSGELFF. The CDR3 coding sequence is TGTGCCATCCAGGGGTCCGGGGAGCTGTTTTTT.

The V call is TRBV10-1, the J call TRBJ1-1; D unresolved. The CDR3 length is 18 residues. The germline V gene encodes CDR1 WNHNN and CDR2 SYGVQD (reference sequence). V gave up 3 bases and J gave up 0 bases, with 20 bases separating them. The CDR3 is CASSEPQPRRLMNTEAFF. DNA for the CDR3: TGCGCCAGCAGTGAACCCCAACCAAGGAGGCTTATGAACACTGAAGCTTTCTTT.

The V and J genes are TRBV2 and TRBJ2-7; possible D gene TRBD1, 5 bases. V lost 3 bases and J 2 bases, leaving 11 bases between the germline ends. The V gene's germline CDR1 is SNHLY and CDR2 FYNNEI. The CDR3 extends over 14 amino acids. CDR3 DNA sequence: TGTGCCAGCAGTGAGAGGCAGGGAACCTACGAGCAGTACTTC. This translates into CASSERQGTYEQYF.

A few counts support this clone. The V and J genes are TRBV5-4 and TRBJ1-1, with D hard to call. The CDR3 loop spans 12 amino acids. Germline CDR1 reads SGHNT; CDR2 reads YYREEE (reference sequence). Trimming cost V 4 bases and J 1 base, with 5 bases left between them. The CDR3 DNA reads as TGTGCCAGCAGCGGATGGAACACTGAAGCTTTCTTT. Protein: CASSGWNTEAFF.

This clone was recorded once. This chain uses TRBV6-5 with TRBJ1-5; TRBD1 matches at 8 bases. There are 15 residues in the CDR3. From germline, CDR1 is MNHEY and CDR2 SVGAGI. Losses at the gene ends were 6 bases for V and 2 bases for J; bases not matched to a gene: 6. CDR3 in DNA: TGTGCCAGCAGCATGACAGGGGACGGCAATCAGCCCCAGCATTTT. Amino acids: CASSMTGDGNQPQHF.

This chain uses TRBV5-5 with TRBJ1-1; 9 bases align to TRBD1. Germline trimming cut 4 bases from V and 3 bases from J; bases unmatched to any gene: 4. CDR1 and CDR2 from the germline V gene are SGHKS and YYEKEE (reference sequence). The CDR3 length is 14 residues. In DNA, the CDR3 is TGTGCCAGCAGCCCACAGGGGGCTGACACTGAAGCTTTCTTT. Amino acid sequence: CASSPQGADTEAFF.

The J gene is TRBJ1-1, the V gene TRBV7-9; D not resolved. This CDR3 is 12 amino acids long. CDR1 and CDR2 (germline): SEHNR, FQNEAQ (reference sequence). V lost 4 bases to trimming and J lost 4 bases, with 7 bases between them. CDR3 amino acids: CASSSAGTEAFF. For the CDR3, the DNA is TGTGCCAGCAGCTCGGCGGGCACTGAAGCTTTCTTT.

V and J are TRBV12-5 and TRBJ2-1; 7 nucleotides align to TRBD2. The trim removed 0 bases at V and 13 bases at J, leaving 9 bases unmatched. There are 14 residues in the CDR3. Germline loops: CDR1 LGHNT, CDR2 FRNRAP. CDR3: CASGLVRSGVSQFF. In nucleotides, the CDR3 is TGTGCTAGTGGTTTGGTACGGAGCGGGGTGTCTCAGTTCTTC.

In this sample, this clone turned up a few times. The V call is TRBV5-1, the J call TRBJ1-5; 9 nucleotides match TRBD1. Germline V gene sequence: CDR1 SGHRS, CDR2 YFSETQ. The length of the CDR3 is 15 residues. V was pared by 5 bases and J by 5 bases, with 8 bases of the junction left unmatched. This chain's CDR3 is CASRLDGTGYQPQHF. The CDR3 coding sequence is TGCGCCAGCAGGCTTGACGGGACAGGGTATCAGCCCCAGCATTTT. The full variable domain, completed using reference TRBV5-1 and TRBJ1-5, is KAGVTQTPRYLIKTRGQQVTLSCSPISGHRSVSWYQQTPGQGLQFLFEYFSETQRNKGNFPGRFSGRQFSNSRSEMNVSTLELGDSALYLCASRLDGTGYQPQHFGDGTRLSIL.

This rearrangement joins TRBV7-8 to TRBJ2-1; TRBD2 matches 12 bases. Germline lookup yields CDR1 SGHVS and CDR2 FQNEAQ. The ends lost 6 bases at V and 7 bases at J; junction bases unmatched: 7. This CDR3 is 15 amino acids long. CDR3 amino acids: CASSLTSGGSNEQFF. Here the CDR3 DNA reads TGTGCCAGCAGTCTAACTAGCGGGGGGTCAAATGAGCAGTTCTTC.

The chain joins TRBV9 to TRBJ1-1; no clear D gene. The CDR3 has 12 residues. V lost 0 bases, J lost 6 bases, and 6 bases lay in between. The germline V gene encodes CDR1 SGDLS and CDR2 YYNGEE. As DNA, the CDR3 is TGTGCCAGCAGCGTAGATGATTCTGAAGCTTTCTTT. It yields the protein CASSVDDSEAFF.